Only one count was recorded for the clone carrying this TCR beta chain. What it binds is unknown. The data derive from a study of T cells in Graves' hyperthyroidism and ophthalmopathy. Study-level points and caveats: Ophthalmopathy was predicted by the model a median of approximately 6 months ahead of onset.

RNA transcripts were the template for amplifying TCR beta CDR3 regions. TCR CDR3 regions were first amplified by RT-PCR with HTBI primers. TCRdb ran MiXCR on the multiplex PCR reads and lists one entry per CDR3 protein. Of over 400,000 distinct CDR3 sequences listed, approximately 14% are singletons. Clinical symptoms, serum thyroxine, TRAb, thyroid ultrasound and orbital computed tomography established diagnosis. The CDR3 consists of 15 residues. From germline, CDR1 is LGHNA and CDR2 YNFKEQ. V was pared by 0 bases and J by 2 bases, with 11 bases between. The source is a man aged 18 to 29 with Graves' ophthalmopathy. This chain uses TRBV4-2 with TRBJ2-7, with D hard to call. Material: blood. CDR3 sequence (DNA): TGTGCCAGCAGCCAAGATGGGGATCGGACCTACGAGCAGTACTTC. Translated, it gives CASSQDGDRTYEQYF.